This entry features one T cell receptor (beta chain) sequence. Its specificity is not known. These data originate in a study of blood T cells in healthy people across ages. Study-level points and caveats: Leaving the PBMCs unsorted stopped any conclusive comparison of naive versus antigen-experienced cells.

The use of a sample-barcoded 5' primer and a J-beta primer mix characterized a second PCR of roughly 7 to 12 cycles. There were at least 2.5 million CDR3-containing paired-end reads obtained from each sample. TCRdb used MiXCR to reprocess the 5' RACE reads, holding one entry per CDR3 protein. The data hold 1.5 million to 2 million distinct CDR3 sequences, with 49% observed a single time. Sequencing was done on a sample of blood. This receptor was obtained from a woman aged 40-49 years in good health.

The CDR3 region has the DNA TGTGCCAGCAGTTTATCGCCCAGCCCCAATGAGCAGTACTTC. Amino acid sequence: CASSLSPSPNEQYF. The chain joins TRBV27 to TRBJ2-7; D gene unclear. Trimming pared 0 bases from V and 7 bases from J, leaving 13 bases between. The CDR3 has 14 amino acids. Germline assignment: CDR1 MNHEY and CDR2 SMNVEV (reference sequence).